The sequence of this TCR beta chain was determined in a study of T-cell memory formation after mild COVID-19. Barcoded TCR alpha and TCR beta cDNA libraries with UMIs came from 5'RACE using constant-segment primers. TCRdb re-analysed the 5' RACE reads in MiXCR, keeping a single row per CDR3 protein. The data hold about 210,000 distinct CDR3 sequences, with about 10% observed a single time. Whole-study results and caveats: Confirmation was lacking for SARS-CoV-2 specificity of second-wave clones that peaked on day 37. Pre-infection memory held some responding clones, suggesting pre-existing cross-reactive T cells responded.

This clonotype showed up many times. What it binds is not known. Germline CDR1 and CDR2: LNHNV and YYDKDF (reference sequence). The CDR3 runs to 14 residues. Trimming stripped 0 bases from V and 6 bases from J, with 9 bases between. This rearrangement joins TRBV15 to TRBJ2-1, with D hard to call. Sequenced sample: PBMCs or a T cell subset sorted from them (not recorded which). This receptor was identified in a man between 18 and 35 years old who had mild COVID-19 (a few samples of this study predate the infection). Cell type and time point are not known. CDR3 nucleotide sequence: TGTGCCACCAGCAGAGATACCCGTCTCAATGAGCAGTTCTTC. It codes for CATSRDTRLNEQFF.